Presented here are 18 T cell receptor beta chains from one specimen sequenced in a study of blood T cell repertoires in COVID-19. Produced via immunoSEQ multiplex PCR; TCRdb's table is partial and in-frame only. The sample includes approximately 350,000 clones, approximately 91% of them seen just once. The specimen sequenced was peripheral blood. The receptor set was obtained from a woman in her seventies with COVID-19, enrolled during active disease.

This clone was observed a handful of times. This sequence joins TRBV6-5 and TRBJ2-1; 12 bases align to TRBD2. Germline V gene sequence: CDR1 MNHEY, CDR2 SVGAGI. The CDR3 sequence is 13 residues long. V lost 8 bases and J lost 9; bases outside the gene matches: 5. The CDR3 bases are TGTGCCAGCGGGTCTAGCGGGGGGGCTGAGCAGTTCTTC. Translated: CASGSSGGAEQFF.

This clone was picked up one time. V and J are TRBV5-1 and TRBJ2-2; a weak D match, TRBD2 (6 bases). The CDR3 contains 14 residues. Germline loops: CDR1 SGHRS, CDR2 YFSETQ. Trimming cost V 3 bases and J 6 bases, with 12 bases left between them. Written as DNA, the CDR3 is TGCGCCAGCAGCTCCCTTACGGGGGCCGGGGAGCTGTTTTTT. Protein sequence: CASSSLTGAGELFF.

The chain recombines TRBV6-2 or TRBV6-3 with TRBJ1-1, with unresolved D. Per germline, CDR1 MNHEY and CDR2 SVGEGT. Trimming cost V 5 bases and J 1 base, with 5 bases left between them. CDR3 length: 12 residues. CDR3 DNA: TGTGCCAGCAGTCTAAAGAACACTGAAGCTTTCTTT. Residues: CASSLKNTEAFF.

In its sample, this clone was seen a few times. The rearrangement links TRBV9 to TRBJ1-1; D is perhaps TRBD1 (5 bases). The CDR3 contains 15 residues. The germline CDR1 and CDR2 sequences are SGDLS and YYNGEE. V shed 4 bases and J shed 1 base, with 14 bases lying between them. This chain's CDR3 is CASSRGSMKNTEAFF. CDR3 nucleotide sequence: TGTGCCAGCAGCAGGGGCAGCATGAAGAACACTGAAGCTTTCTTT.

V is TRBV11-2 and J is TRBJ2-3, with 9 bases that match TRBD2. Germline values: CDR1 SGHAT, CDR2 FQNNGV. V shed 5 bases, J shed 6 bases, and the junction held 15 bases outside the gene matches. The CDR3 totals 17 residues. CDR3 in amino acids: CASSPRGTSLSLDTQYF. The CDR3, as DNA: TGTGCCAGCAGCCCACGCGGGACTAGCTTGAGCCTGGATACGCAGTATTTT.

The chain's CDR3 is CASSNRGRSYNEQFF. The CDR3 DNA follows: TGTGCCAGCAGCAACAGGGGGCGCTCCTACAATGAGCAGTTCTTC. V is TRBV7-2 and J is TRBJ2-1; 9 positions agree with TRBD1. The CDR3 consists of 15 residues. V was clipped by 5 bases and J by 0 bases; unmatched bases: 2. Per the germline V gene, CDR1 is SGHTA and CDR2 is FQGNSA.

The chain uses TRBV20-1 and TRBJ1-1, with TRBD1 as a possible D gene (5 bases). The CDR3 has 11 residues. The germline CDR1 and CDR2 sequences are DFQATT and SNEGSKA (reference sequence). The V and J ends lost 3 bases and 7 bases respectively, with 9 bases between them. CDR3 protein: CSARIGGEAFF. Written as DNA, the CDR3 is TGCAGTGCTAGGATCGGGGGTGAAGCTTTCTTT.

The CDR3 loop reads CASSQKSGTGELFF. DNA for the CDR3: TGCGCCAGCAGCCAAAAATCGGGAACCGGGGAGCTGTTTTTT. The rearrangement links TRBV4-1 to TRBJ2-2, with a weak D call TRBD2 (5 bases). The germline V gene encodes CDR1 MGHRA and CDR2 YSYEKL. V shed 2 bases and J shed 5 bases, with 9 bases lying between them. There are 14 residues in the CDR3.

The chain carries TRBV6-5 and TRBJ1-5; 10 nucleotides match TRBD1. This CDR3 is built from 15 residues. Germline lookup yields CDR1 MNHEY and CDR2 SVGAGI. Losses at the gene ends were 8 bases for V and 1 base for J; bases not matched to a gene: 5. This chain's CDR3 is CASGRTGGSNQPQHF. CDR3 in DNA: TGTGCCAGCGGAAGGACAGGGGGGAGCAATCAGCCCCAGCATTTT.

This clone appeared a single time. This sequence joins TRBV21-1 and TRBJ1-1; the table names TRBD1, a call not compared with the DNA. TRBV21-1 is listed as a pseudogene. This CDR3 is built from 18 residues. CDR3 in amino acids: CASSTPRVSSGMNTEAFF. The CDR3 nucleotides read TGTGCCAGCAGCACCCCCCGGGTTAGCTCAGGGATGAACACTGAAGCTTTCTTT.

The rearrangement links TRBV27 to TRBJ2-7; a possible D gene is TRBD2 (5 bases). The CDR3 contains 13 residues. CDR1 is MNHEY and CDR2 is SMNVEV in the germline V gene (reference sequence). V dropped 4 bases and J dropped 2 bases, with 9 bases sitting between them. For the CDR3, the DNA is TGTGCCAGCAGTTCCCGGGAAGCCTACGAGCAGTACTTC. As protein: CASSSREAYEQYF.

This chain connects TRBV5-1 to TRBJ1-1; 7 bases line up with TRBD1. This CDR3 is built from 16 residues. CDR1 SGHRS and CDR2 YFSETQ come from the germline V gene. Germline trimming cut 1 base from V and 2 bases from J; bases unmatched to any gene: 8. CDR3 amino acids: CASSLSGGSSNTEAFF. The DNA for the CDR3 is TGCGCCAGCAGCTTGTCAGGGGGTTCCTCTAACACTGAAGCTTTCTTT.

The rearrangement links TRBV6-1 to TRBJ1-2; D is ambiguous. Trimming shortened V by 1 base and J by 4 bases, and 4 bases separated the two germline ends. The CDR3 has 12 residues. The germline V gene has CDR1 MNHNS and CDR2 SASEGT. CDR3 amino acids: CASSEDGYGYTF. The CDR3 DNA is TGTGCCAGCAGTGAAGACGGCTATGGCTACACCTTC.

The V and J genes are TRBV30 and TRBJ1-2; 7 nucleotides agree with TRBD1. The V segment lost 3 bases and the J segment 2 bases; nucleotides outside the gene matches: 6. Germline assignment: CDR1 GTSNPN and CDR2 SVGIG (reference sequence). There are 14 residues in the CDR3. This CDR3 reads CAWRGGQLNYGYTF. In DNA, the CDR3 is TGTGCCTGGAGGGGGGGACAGCTCAACTATGGCTACACCTTC.

This chain joins TRBV29-1 and TRBJ1-2, with TRBD1 matching 7 bases. This CDR3 is built from 19 residues. V lost 8 bases and J lost 4; bases outside the gene matches: 28. Germline V lookup: CDR1 SQVTM, CDR2 ANQGSEA. DNA for the CDR3: TGCAGCATTGGGGCGACAGGGTCACAGAGGCGACCGTTGCTCTATGGCTACACCTTC. Residues: CSIGATGSQRRPLLYGYTF.

The chain links TRBV20-1 to TRBJ1-3; a possible D gene is TRBD1 (5 bases). The CDR3 runs 11 residues. The V gene's germline CDR1 is DFQATT and CDR2 SNEGSKA (reference sequence). The ends were cut back, 6 bases at V and 7 bases at J, with 10 bases in the middle. The CDR3 DNA reads as TGCAGTGCCGCTGGGGGGAACACCATATATTTT. It is translated as CSAAGGNTIYF.

The rearrangement uses TRBV2 and TRBJ1-2; D is possibly TRBD1 (5 bases). The germline V and J ends were trimmed by 4 bases and 3 bases, with 9 bases remaining between them. CDR3 length equals 13 residues. Per germline, CDR1 SNHLY and CDR2 FYNNEI. The CDR3 region has the DNA TGTGCCAGCAGTGTGGGGGAGGACTATGGCTACACCTTC. Translating it yields CASSVGEDYGYTF. Filled out from reference TRBV2 and TRBJ1-2, the complete variable domain reads EPEVTQTPSHQVTQMGQEVILRCVPISNHLYFYWYRQILGQKVEFLVSFYNNEISEKSEIFDDQFSVERPDGSNFTLKIRSTKLEDSAMYFCASSVGEDYGYTFGSGTRLTVV.

J is TRBJ1-4 and V is TRBV13; a possible D gene is TRBD1 (6 bases). Germline-derived CDR1 and CDR2 are PRHDT and FYEKMQ (reference sequence). There are 15 residues in the CDR3. Trimming removed 0 bases at V and 8 bases at J, with 13 bases between. The CDR3 sequence: CASSLGGRGTEKLFF. Written as DNA, the CDR3 is TGTGCCAGCAGCTTAGGGGGCAGGGGAACCGAAAAACTGTTTTTT.